This T cell receptor (beta chain) was captured in a study of Graves' ophthalmopathy and Graves' hyperthyroidism. The study's findings and limits: Blood shared most expanded thyroid clonotypes above 0.001 frequency.

RNA served as the template for amplifying TCR beta CDR3 regions. RT-PCR with HTBI primers came first, then second-round multiplex PCR. TCRdb fed the multiplex PCR reads into MiXCR, producing one record per CDR3 protein. The table shows approximately 640,000 distinct CDR3 sequences, with about 41% occurring only once. Regarding this clonotype: Its cognate antigen is unknown.

The CDR3 covers 16 residues. Germline assignment: CDR1 SNHLY and CDR2 FYNNEI. V was clipped by 7 bases and J by 1 base; unmatched bases: 12. Certain patients, namely those with other autoimmune diseases, uncontrolled infections, pregnancy or lactation, were excluded. Serum thyroxine and TRAb, along with clinical symptoms, thyroid ultrasound and orbital computed tomography, were what diagnosis relied on. PBMCs came from more than 7.5 ml of fresh peripheral blood. This receptor was taken from an adult man with Graves' ophthalmopathy. The sample taken for sequencing was peripheral blood. The V call is TRBV2, the J call TRBJ1-1; 7 bases fit TRBD1. This CDR3 reads CASNPHGGQWNTEAFF. Written as DNA, the CDR3 is TGTGCCAGCAACCCCCACGGGGGACAGTGGAACACTGAAGCTTTCTTT.